This TCR beta chain is from a study of shared clonotypes between healthy human individuals (dated by TCRdb to about 2020). About the investigation overall: The cohort comprised a couple of women and three men aged 18 to 49 years. To increase sequencing depth and limit assay-specific biases, different laboratories used diverse techniques to prepare libraries and sequence TCR repertoires. Leukapheresis yielded between about 0.85 and 9.5 billion PBMCs per donor. To estimate repertoire size and how much clonotype sharing occurs between individuals, the study deeply sequenced the blood TCR repertoires of five healthy adults.

Using the deep immunoSEQ assay, multiplex PCR amplified TCR CDR3 regions from genomic DNA. For each cell subset, the extracted genomic DNA was distributed evenly across all wells of several immunoSEQ 96-well plates, and each plate served as one replicate. Each replicate PCR for unsorted PBMC received about 300 ng genomic DNA, equal to 30,000 or so T cell genomes. Unsorted PBMC genomic DNA was sequenced across ten immunoSEQ deep assay plates. The purified libraries were quantified using a Qubit 3.0 fluorometer, sized with a Bioanalyzer 2100, and then quantified again using the KAPA Library Quantification kit. Each immunoSEQ 96-well plate was sequenced on its own single-read 150-cycle Illumina NextSeq 550 flow cell. Regarding the original processing steps: Because the immunoSEQ output included only junctional sequences and no quality scores, the filtering could not be the same as the filtering used for full-length reads. To assign V/J genes and CDR3, sequences were annotated using PyIR, a Python wrapper for IgBLAST v1.9, with IMGT germline references. Reads were filtered out if the reads had weak V/J assignments (E-value above 1e-6), no CDR3, stop codons, out-of-frame junctions, or ambiguous translated residues. V3J clonotypes were defined by identical inferred V gene, J gene, and CDR3 amino acid sequence. To compute the percentage overlap between repertoires, the number of shared unique clonotypes was divided by the size of the smaller repertoire. Richness of each repertoire was evaluated using RTK rarefaction, the Chao1 estimator, and Recon v2.1 estimates of unobserved clonotypes. In its TCRdb copy, this immuneACCESS table keeps in-frame sequences only and misses some clones. Where compared with another copy, unresolved V genes explain less than half of these, and the others have no known cause. The V and J calls and clone size are taken from that table; D and trimming were inferred from the DNA. The sample table shows roughly 490,000 clones, and around 80% are seen once. In total, the top ten clones hold about 12% of the sample.

Study-wide conclusions, independent of this receptor: Pairwise subsampling led to the expectation that sequencing depth would affect the degree of clonotype sharing among donors. Because the study included a small number of donors, the genetic and exposure-history diversity represented was limited. Only blood was sampled, and tissue TCR repertoires likely differ from those in blood.

The donors were healthy, HIV-negative adults who had no recently reported acute infections or vaccinations. Every donor was a Caucasian adult living in Nashville, Tennessee, USA. In the unsorted samples, roughly 90 million PBMCs were counted, and genomic DNA was extracted using the QIAamp DNA Blood Mini kit. Blood was collected by leukapheresis, and PBMCs were isolated by Ficoll-Histopaque density gradient centrifugation and then cryopreserved in liquid nitrogen vapor phase. The CDR3 spans 17 residues, from the cysteine through the phenylalanine. Solely the CDR3 DNA is kept, with 51 bases framed from the first base. From the germline V gene (reference sequence), CDR1 is LNHDA and CDR2 is SQIVND. V is pruned by 7 bases and J by 0 bases, leaving 10 bases of the junction without a gene match. Comment on this clone: Its antigen is not yet known. No clone much larger than this one lies a single base away; base qualities are absent.

The clonotype was recovered from a woman between 40 and 50 years old in good health. Some clones in this sample may be carry-over from other donors' samples. Sequenced: PBMCs. The chain couples TRBV19 to TRBJ2-1, with 9 junctional bases fitting TRBD2. The CDR3 corresponds to CASNGTSLVGSYNEQFF. The base sequence is TGTGCCAGTAATGGGACTAGCCTCGTCGGCTCCTACAATGAGCAGTTCTTC.